The source of this TCR beta chain is a study of OX40 agonist ivuxolimab in advanced cancers. Study-wide results and caveats: Expanded clones belonging to CD8+ T cells outnumbered, on average, those of CD4+. Clonal expansion by week 6 occurred in CD4+ and CD8+ blood T cells (at 0.1 to 3.0 mg/kg).

Method: immunoSEQ multiplex PCR; TCRdb's copy keeps in-frame clones and lacks some. The table has roughly 110,000 clones, roughly 90% seen once. CDR1 SGDLS and CDR2 YYNGEE come from the germline V gene. The CDR3 loop spans 15 amino acids. Trimming took off 3 bases at V and 10 bases at J, with 20 bases between the two ends. Concerning this clone: The antigen is unknown.

Patients had blood sampled at baseline and again on cycle 4 day 1 and cycle 7 day 1. The clonotype was recovered from an adult with an advanced solid tumor such as melanoma, head and neck, liver or kidney cancer. The sequenced sample was CD4+ or CD8+ T cells sorted from blood, obtained in a trial of the OX40 agonist ivuxolimab. This sequence joins TRBV9 and TRBJ2-1, with D perhaps TRBD2 (5 bases). The CDR3 sequence is CASSAPPEWSGEQFF. For the CDR3, the DNA is TGTGCCAGCAGCGCTCCCCCGGAATGGAGCGGCGAGCAGTTCTTC.